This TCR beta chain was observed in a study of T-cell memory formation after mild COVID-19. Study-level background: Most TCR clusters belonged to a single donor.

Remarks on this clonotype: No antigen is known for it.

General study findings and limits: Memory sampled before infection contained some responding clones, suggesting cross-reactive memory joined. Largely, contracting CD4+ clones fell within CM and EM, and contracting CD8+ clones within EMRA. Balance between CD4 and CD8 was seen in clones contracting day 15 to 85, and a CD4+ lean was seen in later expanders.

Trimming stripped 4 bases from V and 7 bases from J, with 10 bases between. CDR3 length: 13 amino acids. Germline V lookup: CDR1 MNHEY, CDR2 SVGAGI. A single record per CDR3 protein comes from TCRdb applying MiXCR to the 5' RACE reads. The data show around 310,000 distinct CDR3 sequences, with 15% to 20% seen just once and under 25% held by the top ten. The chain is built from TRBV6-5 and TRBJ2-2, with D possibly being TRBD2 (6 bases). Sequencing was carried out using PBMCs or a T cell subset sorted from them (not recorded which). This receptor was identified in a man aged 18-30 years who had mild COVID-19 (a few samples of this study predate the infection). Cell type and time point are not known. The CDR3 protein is CASSFLASGELFF. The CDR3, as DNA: TGTGCCAGCAGTTTCCTAGCGAGCGGGGAGCTGTTTTTT.